These 18 T cell receptor beta chains originate from one sample sequenced in a study of cytomegalovirus exposure and HLA in healthy donors. The PCR was carried out with 60 Vbeta primers and 13 Jbeta primers. Some clones are missing from TCRdb's copy, which holds only in-frame ones; the method was immunoSEQ multiplex PCR. This table holds just over 150,000 clones, around 82% found once. The sample comprised PBMCs. These receptors were obtained from a woman between 45 and 65 years old in good health and CMV-seropositive.

The gene calls are TRBV2 and TRBJ1-1; TRBD1 agrees at 8 bases. Germline V gene data show CDR1 as SNHLY and CDR2 as FYNNEI. The ends lost 7 bases at V and 5 bases at J; junction bases unmatched: 9. CDR3 length: 14 amino acids. This CDR3 reads CASTPGQGWTEAFF. CDR3 sequence (DNA): TGTGCCAGCACTCCCGGACAGGGCTGGACTGAAGCTTTCTTT.

The V and J genes are TRBV7-7 and TRBJ2-1; perhaps TRBD2 as D (7 bases). Deletions cut 2 bases from V and 8 bases from J, with 16 bases between. CDR3 size: 15 residues. CDR1 is SSHAT, CDR2 FNYEAQ, per germline (reference sequence). The chain's CDR3 is CASSLLGGPQDEQFF. Here the CDR3 DNA reads TGTGCCAGCAGCTTATTGGGGGGGCCTCAGGATGAGCAGTTCTTC.

This chain connects TRBV6-1 to TRBJ1-5, with TRBD1 identical over 11 bases. J was trimmed by 6 bases and V by 3 bases; bases with no gene match: 1. CDR1 and CDR2 (germline): MNHNS, SASEGT. The CDR3 is 14 amino acids. CDR3 loop: CASSEDRGLQPQHF. As DNA, the CDR3 is TGTGCCAGCAGTGAGGACAGGGGGCTTCAGCCCCAGCATTTT.

This clone was seen only once. V is TRBV6-5 and J is TRBJ2-4; TRBD1 aligns across 7 bases. Germline trimming cut 6 bases from V and 3 bases from J; bases unmatched to any gene: 5. The CDR3 runs 14 residues. Looked up from germline, CDR1 is MNHEY and CDR2 is SVGAGI. The CDR3 reads CASSEGTVKNIQYF. DNA of the CDR3: TGTGCCAGCAGCGAGGGGACAGTCAAAAACATTCAGTACTTC.

The genes are TRBV11-3 and TRBJ2-7; D perhaps matches TRBD1 (6 bases). Germline values: CDR1 SGHNT, CDR2 YENEEA. This CDR3 has 13 amino acids. Trimming removed 8 bases at V and 1 base at J, with 12 bases between. The CDR3 loop reads CASSQGSSYEQYF. CDR3 nucleotides: TGTGCCAGCTCCCAGGGGAGTTCCTACGAGCAGTACTTC. The variable domain in full, with the rest retrieved from reference TRBV11-3 and TRBJ2-7, is EAGVVQSPRYKIIEKKQPVAFWCNPISGHNTLYWYLQNLGQGPELLIRYENEEAVDDSQLPKDRFSAERLKGVDSTLKIQPAELGDSAVYLCASSQGSSYEQYFGPGTRLTVT.

For this clone: Other DNA sequences in the same sample also yield this CDR3. The genes are TRBV19 and TRBJ2-1, with no clear D. Germline CDR1 reads LNHDA; CDR2 reads SQIVND (reference sequence). The CDR3 is made up of 12 amino acids. Trimming cost V 1 base and J 6 bases, with 4 bases left between them. The CDR3 reads CASSIGGNEQFF. The CDR3 DNA reads as TGTGCCAGTAGTATAGGAGGCAATGAGCAGTTCTTC.

This clone came up a few times. This rearrangement joins TRBV5-4 to TRBJ2-3; 10 positions match TRBD2. Germline-derived CDR1 and CDR2 are SGHNT and YYREEE (reference sequence). This CDR3 has 15 residues. Germline trimming cut 3 bases from V and 4 bases from J; bases unmatched to any gene: 5. The CDR3 DNA follows: TGTGCCAGCAGCTCGAGCGGGGGGGCCCCAGATACGCAGTATTTT. This sequence encodes CASSSSGGAPDTQYF.

J is TRBJ2-7 and V is TRBV28; 11 nucleotides align to TRBD2. Germline assignment: CDR1 MDHEN and CDR2 SYDVKM. V lost 6 bases to trimming and J lost 5 bases; unmatched junction nucleotides: 9. The length of the CDR3 is 15 residues. The CDR3: CASRVALAGGHEQYF. The CDR3 DNA reads TGTGCCAGCAGGGTAGCGCTAGCGGGGGGACACGAGCAGTACTTC.

V gene TRBV9 combines with J gene TRBJ2-2; TRBD1 aligns across 11 bases. Germline CDR1 and CDR2: SGDLS and YYNGEE. V trimming: 0 bases; J trimming: 1 base; junction bases outside the gene matches: 2. This CDR3 is 17 amino acids long. CDR3 amino acids: CASSVAGTGGNTGELFF. DNA of the CDR3: TGTGCCAGCAGCGTAGCGGGGACAGGGGGGAACACCGGGGAGCTGTTTTTT.

This clone was recorded only once. CDR3 protein: CASSLGEGLNTEAFF. CDR3 sequence (DNA): TGTGCCAGCAGCTTAGGTGAGGGTCTGAACACTGAAGCTTTCTTT. This chain connects TRBV7-6 to TRBJ1-1, with unresolved D. Germline V gives CDR1 SGHVS, CDR2 FNYEAQ. Trimming pared 1 base from V and 0 bases from J, leaving 9 bases between. The CDR3 totals 15 residues.

The V and J genes are TRBV4-1 and TRBJ2-1; D is perhaps TRBD1 (6 bases). The germline CDR1 and CDR2 sequences are MGHRA and YSYEKL. The CDR3 runs 19 residues. Trimming took 5 bases from V and 0 from J, leaving 23 bases between them. The CDR3 nucleotides read TGCGCCAGCAGCTACAGGGATAGGGCTAGCTTGAGCTCCTACAATGAGCAGTTCTTC. Translated: CASSYRDRASLSSYNEQFF.

The chain is built from TRBV5-8 and TRBJ1-2; TRBD1 matches 9 bases. Germline CDR1 reads SGHTS; CDR2 reads YDEGEE. J gave up 6 bases and V 9 bases, and 9 bases lay outside the gene matches. There are 13 residues in the CDR3. The CDR3: CATLTGGPDGYTF. The CDR3 DNA reads as TGTGCCACCCTTACAGGGGGCCCGGATGGCTACACCTTC.

V gene TRBV6-1 combines with J gene TRBJ1-1, with D possibly matching TRBD1 (5 bases). V shed 4 bases and J shed 4 bases, with 16 bases lying between them. The CDR3 is 15 amino acids. Per germline, CDR1 MNHNS and CDR2 SASEGT. CDR3 nucleotides: TGTGCCAGCAGTGGCCTCAGGGCGATGGGCACTGAAGCTTTCTTT. Protein: CASSGLRAMGTEAFF.

This rearrangement joins TRBV18 to TRBJ2-7, with D possibly TRBD2 on 6 matching bases. V was trimmed by 2 bases and J by 0 bases, leaving 11 bases between them. CDR3 length: 15 amino acids. CDR1 is KGHSH and CDR2 is LQKENI in the germline V gene. As DNA, the CDR3 is TGTGCCAGCTCACCAGGCTCTAGCGTCTCCTACGAGCAGTACTTC. This codes for CASSPGSSVSYEQYF.

The chain employs TRBV10-1 and TRBJ2-3; perhaps TRBD2 as D (5 bases). In germline, CDR1 is WNHNN, CDR2 SYGVQD (reference sequence). The CDR3 is 14 residues long. V dropped 3 bases and J dropped 0 bases, with 7 bases sitting between them. The CDR3: CASSDGISTDTQYF. The CDR3 DNA reads TGCGCCAGCAGTGACGGGATTAGCACAGATACGCAGTATTTT.

DNA for the CDR3: TGTGCCAGCAGCTCAGACCAGGGAATAAAAAATTCACCCCTCCACTTT. Translating it yields CASSSDQGIKNSPLHF. V and J are TRBV7-9 and TRBJ1-6, with TRBD1 as a possible D gene (5 bases). Trimming shortened V by 4 bases and J by 7 bases, and 17 bases separated the two germline ends. Germline CDR1 and CDR2: SEHNR and FQNEAQ (reference sequence). This CDR3 has 16 residues.

The chain carries TRBV21-1 and TRBJ1-3. TRBV21-1 is listed as a pseudogene. CDR3 size: 14 residues. The CDR3: CASSKLISENTIYF. The CDR3 bases are TGTGCCAGCAGCAAATTGATAAGCGAAAACACCATATATTTT.

The chain combines TRBV2 with TRBJ2-3; TRBD2 aligns across 9 bases. From germline, CDR1 is SNHLY and CDR2 FYNNEI. CDR3 size: 20 residues. With V trimmed by 2 bases and J by 1 base, 16 bases remained unmatched. The CDR3 protein is CASSETTVPSSGGGTDTQYF. CDR3 nucleotide sequence: TGTGCCAGCAGTGAAACCACTGTGCCGAGTAGCGGGGGCGGCACAGATACGCAGTATTTT.